This TCR beta chain was retrieved from a study of cytomegalovirus exposure and HLA in healthy donors. The CDR3 runs to 16 residues. With 6 bases clipped from V and 2 bases from J, the junction kept 10 bases outside the gene matches. In germline, CDR1 is ENHRY, CDR2 SYGVKD. Study-level findings and limits: In a later analysis, V- and J-gene trimming of beta chains associated with a DCLRE1C missense variant, replicated independently. Despite most TCR sequences being rare, some public TCRs occurred in many donors. The study assumed roughly uniform donor sequencing depth for presence/absence analyses.

The PCR ran on 60 Vbeta and 13 Jbeta primers. Assay used: immunoSEQ multiplex PCR; TCRdb lists only in-frame clones, some missing. Of about 97,000 clones in the sample, 81% were seen once. Worth noting for this clone: Its matching antigen is unknown.

The chain has TRBV10-3 and TRBJ1-1; TRBD1 matches at 9 bases. This TCR was recovered from a man aged 35-49 years in good health and CMV-seropositive. Source material: PBMCs. The CDR3, as DNA: TGTGCCATCAGGCCCGGGACAGGGTCCGGTAACACTGAAGCTTTCTTT. Translated: CAIRPGTGSGNTEAFF.